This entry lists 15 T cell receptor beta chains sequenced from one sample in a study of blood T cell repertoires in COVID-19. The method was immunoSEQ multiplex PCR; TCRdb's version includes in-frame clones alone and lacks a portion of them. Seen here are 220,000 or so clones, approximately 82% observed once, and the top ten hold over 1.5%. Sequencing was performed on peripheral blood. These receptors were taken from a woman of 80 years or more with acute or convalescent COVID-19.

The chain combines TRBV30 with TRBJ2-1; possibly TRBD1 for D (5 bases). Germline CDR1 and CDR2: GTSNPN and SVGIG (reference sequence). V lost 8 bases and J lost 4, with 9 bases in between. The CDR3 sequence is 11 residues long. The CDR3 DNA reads TGTGCCGTTGCAGGGTACAATGAGCAGTTCTTC. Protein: CAVAGYNEQFF.

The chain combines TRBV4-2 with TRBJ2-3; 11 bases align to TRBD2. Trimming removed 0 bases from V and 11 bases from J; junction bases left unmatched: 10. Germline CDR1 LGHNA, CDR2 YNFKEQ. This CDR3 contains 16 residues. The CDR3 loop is CASSQEGSGRAPKQYF. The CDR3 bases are TGTGCCAGCAGCCAAGAAGGTAGCGGGAGGGCCCCCAAGCAGTATTTT.

Here the CDR3 DNA reads TGCGCCAGCAGCTTGGCCGAGGGTGATGGCTACACCTTC. It encodes CASSLAEGDGYTF. V is TRBV5-1 and J is TRBJ1-2; D unresolved. Germline-derived CDR1 and CDR2 are SGHRS and YFSETQ. The V end was cut by 0 bases, the J end by 6 bases, with 9 bases between. The length of the CDR3 is 13 residues.

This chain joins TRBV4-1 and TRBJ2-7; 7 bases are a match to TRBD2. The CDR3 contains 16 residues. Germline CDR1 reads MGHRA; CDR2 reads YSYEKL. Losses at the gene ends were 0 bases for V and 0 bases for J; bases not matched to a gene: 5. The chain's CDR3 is CASSQELAVYSYEQYF. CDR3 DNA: TGCGCCAGCAGCCAAGAGCTAGCGGTCTACTCCTACGAGCAGTACTTC.

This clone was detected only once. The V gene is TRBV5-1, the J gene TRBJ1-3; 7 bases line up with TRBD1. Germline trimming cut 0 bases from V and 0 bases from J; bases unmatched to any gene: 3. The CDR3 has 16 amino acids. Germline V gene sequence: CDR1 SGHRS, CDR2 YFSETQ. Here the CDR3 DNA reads TGCGCCAGCAGCTTGGTGGGACAGTTCTCTGGAAACACCATATATTTT. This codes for CASSLVGQFSGNTIYF.

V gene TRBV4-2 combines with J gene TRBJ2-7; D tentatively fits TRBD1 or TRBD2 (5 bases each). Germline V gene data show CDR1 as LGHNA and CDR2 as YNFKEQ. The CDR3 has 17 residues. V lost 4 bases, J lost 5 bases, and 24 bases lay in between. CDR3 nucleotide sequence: TGTGCCAGCAGCCTAGAGGGGTCCAGGGCGTTTTTCCACGAGCAGTACTTC. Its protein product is CASSLEGSRAFFHEQYF.

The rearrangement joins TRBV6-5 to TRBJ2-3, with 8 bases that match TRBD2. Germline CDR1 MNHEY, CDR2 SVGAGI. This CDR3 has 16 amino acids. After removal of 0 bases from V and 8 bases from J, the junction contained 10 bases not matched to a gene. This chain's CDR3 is CASSYSTRGGLGTQYF. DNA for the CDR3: TGTGCCAGCAGTTACTCGACCCGGGGGGGCCTTGGTACGCAGTATTTT.

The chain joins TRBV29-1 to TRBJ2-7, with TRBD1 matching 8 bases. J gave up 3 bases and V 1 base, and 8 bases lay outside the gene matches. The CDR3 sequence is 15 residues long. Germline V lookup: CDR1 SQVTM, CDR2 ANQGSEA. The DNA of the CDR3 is TGCAGCGTTGAAGGACGTGCAGGACAGGGCTACGAGCAGTACTTC. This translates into CSVEGRAGQGYEQYF.

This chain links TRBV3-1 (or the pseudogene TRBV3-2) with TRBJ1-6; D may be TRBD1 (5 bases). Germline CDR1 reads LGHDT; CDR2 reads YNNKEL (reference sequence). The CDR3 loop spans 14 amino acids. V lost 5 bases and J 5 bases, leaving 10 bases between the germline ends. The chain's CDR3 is CASSKGQNNSPLHF. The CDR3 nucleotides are TGTGCCAGCAGCAAAGGACAAAATAATTCACCCCTCCACTTT.

DNA for the CDR3: TGCGCCAGCAGCCAAGAATCGCCCTACGCGGGAAGTCGAAATGAGCAGTTCTTC. Amino acids: CASSQESPYAGSRNEQFF. The V gene is TRBV4-3, the J gene TRBJ2-1; D possibly corresponds to TRBD2 (6 bases). Germline V gene data show CDR1 as LGHNA and CDR2 as YSLEER. Trimming shortened V by 0 bases and J by 7 bases, and 22 bases separated the two germline ends. This CDR3 has 18 amino acids.

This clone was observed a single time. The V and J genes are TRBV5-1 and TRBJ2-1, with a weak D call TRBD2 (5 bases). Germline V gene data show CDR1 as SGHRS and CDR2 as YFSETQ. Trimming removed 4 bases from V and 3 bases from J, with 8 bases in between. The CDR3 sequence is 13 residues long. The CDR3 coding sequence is TGCGCCAGCAGCCCGGACTTCTACAATGAGCAGTTCTTC. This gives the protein CASSPDFYNEQFF.

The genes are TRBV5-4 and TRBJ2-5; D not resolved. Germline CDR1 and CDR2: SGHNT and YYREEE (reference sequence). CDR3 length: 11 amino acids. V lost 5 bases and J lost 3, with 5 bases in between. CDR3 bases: TGTGCCAGCAGTCAAAAAGAGACCCAGTACTTC. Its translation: CASSQKETQYF.

The CDR3 DNA follows: TGTGCCAGCAGTGGGGCAGGGAGGGGTTATAGCAATCAGCCCCAGCATTTT. This gives the protein CASSGAGRGYSNQPQHF. The chain employs TRBV6-2 or TRBV6-3 and TRBJ1-5, with D perhaps matching TRBD1 (5 bases). The CDR3 spans 17 residues. Germline V gene lookup returns CDR1 MNHEY and CDR2 SVGEGT. V lost 5 bases to trimming and J lost 0 bases, with 17 bases between them.

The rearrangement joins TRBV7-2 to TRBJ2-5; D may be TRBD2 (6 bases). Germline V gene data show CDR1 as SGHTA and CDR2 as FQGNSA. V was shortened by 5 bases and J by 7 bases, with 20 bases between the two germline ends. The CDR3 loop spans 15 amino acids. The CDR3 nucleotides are TGTGCCAGCAGCCCGCCTAGCGCCAGTCGGGCGACCCAGTACTTC. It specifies CASSPPSASRATQYF.

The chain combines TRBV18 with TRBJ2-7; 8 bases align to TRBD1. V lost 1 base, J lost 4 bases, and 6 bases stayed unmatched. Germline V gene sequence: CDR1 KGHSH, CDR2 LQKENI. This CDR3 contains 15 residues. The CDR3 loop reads CASSPLRTGNYEQYF. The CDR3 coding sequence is TGTGCCAGCTCACCACTCCGGACAGGGAATTACGAGCAGTACTTC.